These T cell receptor beta chains were read from a single sample in a study of CD8 T cells in Susac syndrome. TCRdb re-derived calls from the immunoSEQ multiplex PCR reads in MiXCR, one entry per CDR3 protein. This table holds hundreds of thousands of distinct CDR3 sequences, 89% found once. Material for sequencing was CD8+ T cells from PBMCs. The receptors derive from a human donor with multiple sclerosis. Each CDR3 is given with its conserved first and last residue. D genes are given only for firm matches. The listing skips clone size in some rows; elsewhere it reads once, few, many or a size class.

>-|TRBV13|-|TRBJ2-3
CASSSTGSWTNTDTQYF
TGTGCCAGCAGCTCCACAGGGAGTTGGACTAACACAGATACGCAGTATTTT
>TRBD2|TRBV20-1|few|TRBJ2-7
CSARDFTAGEQYF
TGCAGTGCTAGAGATTTTACAGCGGGGGAGCAGTACTTC
>-|TRBV12-3/TRBV12-4|once|TRBJ2-5
CASSSSGPWHQETQYF
TGTGCCAGCAGTTCGTCAGGTCCCTGGCACCAAGAGACCCAGTACTTC
>-|TRBV7-8|-|TRBJ2-1
CASSLAQPKRAAYNEQFF
TGTGCCAGCAGCTTAGCCCAGCCCAAGCGTGCGGCTTACAATGAGCAGTTCTTC
>-|TRBV7-6|once|TRBJ2-7
CASSSVAGYEQYF
TGTGCCAGCAGCTCTGTGGCGGGTTACGAGCAGTACTTC
>TRBD2|TRBV30|-|TRBJ2-7
CAWSVLGLAGAEQYF
TGTGCCTGGAGTGTACTCGGGCTAGCGGGAGCCGAGCAGTACTTC
>TRBD1|TRBV27|once|TRBJ1-4
CASSLAGGATNEKLFF
TGTGCCAGCAGTTTAGCAGGGGGAGCAACTAATGAAAAACTGTTTTTT
>TRBD2|TRBV13|-|TRBJ2-4
CASSEGTSGSTKNIQYF
TGTGCCAGCAGCGAAGGGACTAGCGGGAGTACCAAAAACATTCAGTACTTC
>TRBD2|TRBV6-5|-|TRBJ2-7
CASSLDGTTEYEQYF
TGTGCCAGCAGCTTAGACGGGACTACGGAATACGAGCAGTACTTC
>TRBD2|TRBV19|-|TRBJ2-1
CASRLAGGNNEQFF
TGTGCCAGTCGGTTAGCGGGAGGGAACAATGAGCAGTTCTTC
>TRBD2|TRBV24-1|-|TRBJ2-2
CATREKGAGDTGELFF
TGTGCCACCAGAGAGAAGGGAGCGGGGGACACCGGGGAGCTGTTTTTT
>TRBD1|TRBV3-1|few|TRBJ1-2
CASSPRDRGFRYGYTF
TGTGCCAGCAGCCCCCGGGACAGGGGTTTCAGATATGGTTACACCTTC
>-|TRBV20-1|-|TRBJ1-5
CSARGDSNQPQHF
TGCAGTGCTAGAGGGGACAGCAATCAGCCCCAGCATTTT
>TRBD2|TRBV9|-|TRBJ2-7
CASSPDPSGVYEQYF
TGTGCCAGCAGCCCGGACCCAAGCGGGGTGTACGAGCAGTACTTC
>TRBD2|TRBV28|-|TRBJ2-3
CASSLVPSGGPTDTQYF
TGTGCCAGCAGTTTAGTTCCTAGCGGGGGCCCCACAGATACGCAGTATTTT
>TRBD2|TRBV24-1|-|TRBJ2-1
CATSDPGLAGVDEQFF
TGTGCCACCAGTGATCCGGGACTAGCGGGAGTGGATGAGCAGTTCTTC
>-|TRBV25-1|-|TRBJ2-2
CASSGTNTGELFF
TGTGCCAGCAGTGGGACGAACACCGGGGAGCTGTTTTTT
>-|TRBV15|-|TRBJ1-2
CATSRQRRDNYGYTF
TGTGCCACCAGCAGACAAAGACGTGATAACTATGGCTACACCTTC
>TRBD1|TRBV6-7|-|TRBJ2-7
CASSQATGAVYEQYF
TGTGCCAGCAGTCAAGCGACAGGGGCGGTGTACGAGCAGTACTTC
>TRBD2|TRBV28|-|TRBJ2-3
CASSPRLAGITDTQYF
TGTGCCAGCAGTCCGAGACTAGCGGGCATCACAGATACGCAGTATTTT
>-|TRBV7-9|-|TRBJ1-2
CASSPQGFNYGYTF
TGTGCCAGCAGCCCCCAGGGTTTTAACTATGGCTACACCTTC
>-|TRBV9|-|TRBJ2-1
CASGDGVNEQFF
TGTGCCAGCGGGGACGGGGTTAATGAGCAGTTCTTC
>-|TRBV4-1|-|TRBJ2-1
CASSPDPGGSNEQFF
TGCGCCAGCAGCCCGGACCCGGGCGGGTCCAATGAGCAGTTCTTC
>-|TRBV7-9|-|TRBJ2-7
CASSSVAAYHEQYF
TGTGCCAGCAGCTCTGTGGCGGCATACCACGAGCAGTACTTC
>TRBD1|TRBV7-3|-|TRBJ2-7
CASSLGTGFSYEQYF
TGTGCCAGCAGCTTAGGGACAGGATTCTCCTACGAGCAGTACTTC
>-|TRBV7-9|-|TRBJ2-1
CASSHGREQFF
TGTGCCAGCAGCCACGGGCGCGAGCAGTTCTTC
>TRBD2|TRBV12-3/TRBV12-4|-|TRBJ2-7
CASRGLDSSGRAYEQYF
TGTGCCAGCAGGGGGCTAGATTCGTCGGGGAGGGCCTACGAGCAGTACTTC
>-|TRBV9|-|TRBJ2-1
CASSTRGSEQFF
TGTGCCAGCAGCACACGGGGGTCTGAGCAGTTCTTC
>-|TRBV14|-|TRBJ1-1
CASSPWAMNTEAFF
TGTGCCAGCAGTCCGTGGGCCATGAACACTGAAGCTTTCTTT
>-|TRBV5-1|-|TRBJ2-5
CASSFDPRQSIRETQYF
TGCGCCAGCAGCTTCGACCCCAGACAGTCCATCCGGGAGACCCAGTACTTC
>-|TRBV6-2/TRBV6-3|-|TRBJ2-3
CASRYFSTDTQYF
TGTGCCAGCAGGTACTTTAGCACAGATACGCAGTATTTT
>TRBD1|TRBV30|-|TRBJ2-2
CACTGQLYTGELFF
TGTGCCTGCACGGGACAGCTTTACACCGGGGAGCTGTTTTTT
>-|TRBV11-2|-|TRBJ2-7
CASSLLVGLGGEQYF
TGTGCCAGCAGCTTACTCGTAGGACTAGGGGGTGAGCAGTACTTC
>TRBD2|TRBV2|-|TRBJ2-1
CASSGSGQASYNEQFF
TGTGCCAGCAGCGGTAGCGGGCAGGCCTCCTACAATGAGCAGTTCTTC
>TRBD1|TRBV5-1|-|TRBJ2-1
CASSSGQAVNEQFF
TGCGCCAGCAGCTCGGGACAGGCTGTGAATGAGCAGTTCTTC
>TRBD2|TRBV19|-|TRBJ2-3
CASSTPGGGFTDTQYF
TGTGCCAGTAGTACCCCCGGCGGGGGGTTCACAGATACGCAGTATTTT
>-|TRBV9|-|TRBJ2-7
CASSVAQGSYEQYF
TGTGCCAGCAGCGTAGCTCAGGGGTCCTACGAGCAGTACTTC
>-|TRBV6-1|-|TRBJ2-5
CASSPTRGANQETQYF
TGTGCCAGCAGCCCAACTAGGGGGGCCAATCAAGAGACCCAGTACTTC
>TRBD1|TRBV6-1|once|TRBJ2-5
CASTDRTDRGLQETQYF
TGTGCCAGCACCGACCGAACCGACAGGGGGCTACAAGAGACCCAGTACTTC
>-|TRBV14|-|TRBJ1-2
CASSQTGIFYGYTF
TGTGCCAGCAGCCAAACAGGGATTTTTTATGGCTACACCTTC
>-|TRBV12-3/TRBV12-4|-|TRBJ2-1
CASSLTITGVDNEQFF
TGTGCCAGCAGTTTAACCATCACCGGAGTGGACAATGAGCAGTTCTTC
>-|TRBV7-9|once|TRBJ2-7
CASSGPGTAYEQYF
TGTGCCAGCAGCGGCCCCGGGACTGCCTACGAGCAGTACTTC
>-|TRBV12-3/TRBV12-4|-|TRBJ1-3
CASSSELSGNTIYF
TGTGCCAGCAGTTCGGAACTATCTGGAAACACCATATATTTT
>-|TRBV28|-|TRBJ2-5
CASSLSSETQYF
TGTGCCAGCAGTTTGTCCAGTGAGACCCAGTACTTC
>-|TRBV4-1|-|TRBJ2-5
CASSQGLVATRETQYF
TGCGCCAGCAGCCAAGGTTTAGTAGCAACTAGGGAGACCCAGTACTTC
>-|TRBV27|-|TRBJ2-1
CASSPLGAYNEQFF
TGTGCCAGCAGTCCTCTAGGGGCCTACAATGAGCAGTTCTTC
>TRBD2|TRBV20-1|once|TRBJ2-7
CSARGLTSGGPYTHEQYF
TGCAGTGCTAGAGGGTTGACTAGCGGGGGCCCATATACCCACGAGCAGTACTTC
>-|TRBV20-1|few|TRBJ2-7
CSARLLTGFRYEQYF
TGCAGTGCTAGACTACTCACAGGATTTAGGTACGAGCAGTACTTC
>-|TRBV10-2|-|TRBJ2-3
CASSDSPHFTDTQYF
TGCGCCAGCAGTGATTCCCCTCATTTCACAGATACGCAGTATTTT
>-|TRBV29-1|-|TRBJ2-3
CSASYDTQYF
TGCAGCGCCTCGTACGATACGCAGTATTTT
>-|TRBV14|-|TRBJ2-5
CASSRALQETQYF
TGTGCCAGCAGCCGGGCCCTACAAGAGACCCAGTACTTC
>-|TRBV7-9|-|TRBJ2-7
CASSLPGTPYEQYF
TGTGCCAGCAGCTTACCCGGGACGCCCTACGAGCAGTACTTC